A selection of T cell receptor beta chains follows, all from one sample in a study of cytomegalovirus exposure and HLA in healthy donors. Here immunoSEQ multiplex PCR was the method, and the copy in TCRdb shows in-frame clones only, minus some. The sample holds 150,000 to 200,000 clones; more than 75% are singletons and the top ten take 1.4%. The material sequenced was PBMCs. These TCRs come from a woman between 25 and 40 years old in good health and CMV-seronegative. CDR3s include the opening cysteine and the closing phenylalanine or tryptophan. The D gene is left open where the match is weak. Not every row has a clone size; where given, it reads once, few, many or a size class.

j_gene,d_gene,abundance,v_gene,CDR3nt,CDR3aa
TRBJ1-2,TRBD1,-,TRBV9,TGTGCCAGCAGCGTAAGTCCCGTTTCCGGGACAGGTATTGTCTCCAGTGGCTACACCTTC,CASSVSPVSGTGIVSSGYTF
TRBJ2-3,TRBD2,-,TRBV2,TGTGCCAGCAGTGAAGGACTAGCCGGTGGCACAGATACGCAGTATTTT,CASSEGLAGGTDTQYF
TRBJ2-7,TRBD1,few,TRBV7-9,TGTGCCAGCAGCTTAGCCACAGGGGGTATCACCTACGAGCAGTACTTC,CASSLATGGITYEQYF
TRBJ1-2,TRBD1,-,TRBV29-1,TGCAGCGTTGCCGGGACAGGGAATAATTATGGCTACACCTTC,CSVAGTGNNYGYTF
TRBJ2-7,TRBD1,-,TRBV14,TGTGCCAGCAGCGAATGGGTGGCAGGGGGAATAGGCGAGCAGTACTTC,CASSEWVAGGIGEQYF
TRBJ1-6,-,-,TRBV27,TGTGCCAGCAGTTTAGTGGGGGGGGAGAGCTCCTATAATTCACCCCTCCACTTT,CASSLVGGESSYNSPLHF
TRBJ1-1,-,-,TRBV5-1,TGCGCCAGTACTCTAACAGGGAGAAGGGGCACTGAAGCTTTCTTT,CASTLTGRRGTEAFF
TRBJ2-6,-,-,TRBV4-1,TGCGCCAGCAGCCAAGGATTCGCGTTAGGGGCCAACGTCCTGACTTTC,CASSQGFALGANVLTF
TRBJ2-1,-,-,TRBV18,TGTGCCAGCTCACCATCCACGAATGTTCTACAGGGCAATGAGCAGTTCTTC,CASSPSTNVLQGNEQFF
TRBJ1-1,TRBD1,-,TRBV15,TGTGCCACCAGCAGAGGGGGGGACAGGGGTTTTCGTCAAGCTTTCTTT,CATSRGGDRGFRQAFF
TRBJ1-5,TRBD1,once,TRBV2,TGTGCCAGCAGCACGTCCGGGACAGATAATCAGCCCCAGCATTTT,CASSTSGTDNQPQHF
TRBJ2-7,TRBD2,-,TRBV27,TGTGCCAGCAGTTTATCGGGAGCGGGGGGGCTTTACGAGCAGTACTTC,CASSLSGAGGLYEQYF
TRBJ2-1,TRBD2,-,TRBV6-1,TGTGCCAGCAGTGAATACGAGCGGGGGGTCTATGAGCAGTTCTTC,CASSEYERGVYEQFF
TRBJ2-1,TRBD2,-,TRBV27,TGTGCCAGCAGTCCCCGGGTAGCGGGGGGGAACAATGAGCAGTTCTTC,CASSPRVAGGNNEQFF
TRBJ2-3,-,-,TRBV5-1,TGCGCCAGCAGCTTGGGACAGAGCACAGATACGCAGTATTTT,CASSLGQSTDTQYF
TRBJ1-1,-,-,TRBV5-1,TGCGCCAGCAGCTTGGAAGGACACCCTAGCGGTGAAGCTTTCTTT,CASSLEGHPSGEAFF
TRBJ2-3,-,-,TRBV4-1,TGCGCCAGCAGCCAAGCTCCGGACAAGCCTAGCACAGATACGCAGTATTTT,CASSQAPDKPSTDTQYF
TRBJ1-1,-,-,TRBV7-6,TGTGCCAGCAGTCGCGGGGTGAACACTGAAGCTTTCTTT,CASSRGVNTEAFF
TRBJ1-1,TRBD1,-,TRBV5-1,TGCGCCAGCAGCTTGGCCTTGGACAGGGCCACTGAAGCTTTCTTT,CASSLALDRATEAFF
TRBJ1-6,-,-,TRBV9,TGTGCCAGCAGCGTAGGGCAGGGGATCGGTTCACCCCTCCACTTT,CASSVGQGIGSPLHF
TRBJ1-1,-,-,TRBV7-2,TGTGCCAGCAGCTCTGCCGGGAACACTGAAGCTTTCTTT,CASSSAGNTEAFF
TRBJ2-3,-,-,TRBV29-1,TGCAGCGTTGGAATCACTAGACTTACTTTCGCAGATACGCAGTATTTT,CSVGITRLTFADTQYF
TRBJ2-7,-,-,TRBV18,TGTGCCAGCTCACCGGGGCATCCATACGAGCAGTACTTC,CASSPGHPYEQYF
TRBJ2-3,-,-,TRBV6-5,TGTGCCAGCAGTTACGACTACCAGGCAGATACGCAGTATTTT,CASSYDYQADTQYF
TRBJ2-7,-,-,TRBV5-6,TGTGCCAGCAGCTTGAGGCAGGTCTACGAGCAGTACTTC,CASSLRQVYEQYF
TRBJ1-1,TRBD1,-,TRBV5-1,TGCGCCAGCAGCTCGATAGCGACAGGGAGGAGGGGCACTGAAGCTTTCTTT,CASSSIATGRRGTEAFF
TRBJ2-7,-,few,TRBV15,TGTGCCACCAGCAGAGATAAAACTAGCAGCGAGCAGTACTTC,CATSRDKTSSEQYF
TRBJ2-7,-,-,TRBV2,TGTGCCAGCAGTGAAGCAGACAATTACTCCTACGAGCAGTACTTC,CASSEADNYSYEQYF
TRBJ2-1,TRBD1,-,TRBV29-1,TGCAGCGTGGGTGGACAGGGGCCTTCCTACAATGAGCAGTTCTTC,CSVGGQGPSYNEQFF
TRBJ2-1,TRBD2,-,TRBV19,TGTGCCAGTAGAAAAGCGGGGGGACCTTCGGAGCAGTTCTTC,CASRKAGGPSEQFF
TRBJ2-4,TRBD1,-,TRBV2,TGTGCCAGCAGTGTTAACAAGGGGGCGGCCAAAAACATTCAGTACTTC,CASSVNKGAAKNIQYF
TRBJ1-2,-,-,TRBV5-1,TGCGCCAGCAGCCGGGGTTGGGGGCCTAACTATGGCTACACCTTC,CASSRGWGPNYGYTF
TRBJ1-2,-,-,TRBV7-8,TGTGCCAGCAGCTTAATCGTCAGCCCCGGGGGCTATGGCTACACCTTC,CASSLIVSPGGYGYTF
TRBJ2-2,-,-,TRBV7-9,TGTGCCAGCAGCTTAGAAGCGGGGAACACCGGGGAGCTGTTTTTT,CASSLEAGNTGELFF
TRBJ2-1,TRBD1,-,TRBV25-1,TGTGCCAGCAGTGAATCGCACAGGGGGAGGAATGAGCAGTTCTTC,CASSESHRGRNEQFF
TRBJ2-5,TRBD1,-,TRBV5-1,TGCGCCAGCAGCTTGGGGGACAGGGGCCCCGGGTACTTC,CASSLGDRGPGYF
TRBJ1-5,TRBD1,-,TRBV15,TGTGCCACCAGCCCAGCGGGGACAGGGGGACAGCCCCAGCATTTT,CATSPAGTGGQPQHF
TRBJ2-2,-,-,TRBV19,TGTGCCAGTACCCTGGGGTATCGGGGAGTGGTCGGGGAGCTGTTTTTT,CASTLGYRGVVGELFF
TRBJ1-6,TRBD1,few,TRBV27,TGTGCCAGCAGTTTATGGGGGACAGAGCATTCACCCCTCCACTTT,CASSLWGTEHSPLHF
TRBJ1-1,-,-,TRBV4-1,TGCGCCAGCAGCCAGATGGCCGGGACAAGGAACACTGAAGCTTTCTTT,CASSQMAGTRNTEAFF